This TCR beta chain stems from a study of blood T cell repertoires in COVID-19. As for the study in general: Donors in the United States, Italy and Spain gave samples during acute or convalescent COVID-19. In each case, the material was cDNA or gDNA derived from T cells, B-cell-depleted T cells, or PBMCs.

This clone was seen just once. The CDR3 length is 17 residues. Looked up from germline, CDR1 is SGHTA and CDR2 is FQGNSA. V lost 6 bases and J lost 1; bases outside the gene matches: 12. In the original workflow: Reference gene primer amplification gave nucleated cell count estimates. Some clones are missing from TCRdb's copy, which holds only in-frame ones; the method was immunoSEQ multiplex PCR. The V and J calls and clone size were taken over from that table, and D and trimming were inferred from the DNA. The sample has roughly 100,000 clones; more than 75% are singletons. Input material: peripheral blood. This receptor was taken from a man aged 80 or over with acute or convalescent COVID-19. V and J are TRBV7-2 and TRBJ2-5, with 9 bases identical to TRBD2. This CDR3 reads CASRGTSPMLSQETQYF. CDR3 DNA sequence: TGTGCCAGCAGGGGGACTAGCCCTATGCTTTCCCAAGAGACCCAGTACTTC.